The 25 T cell receptor beta chains presented below share a single source sample, sequenced in a study of metastatic and nonmetastatic thyroid tumors. Patients were all untreated before their thyroid surgery. TCRdb re-called the PCR reads with MiXCR. The table records 35,000 to 50,000 clones, more than 15% of them present only once. Sequenced sample: blood. Receptor source: a female donor with papillary thyroid cancer or a benign thyroid nodule (not recorded which). Some clones in this sample may be carry-over from other donors' samples.

The chain recombines TRBV28 with TRBJ2-3, with 8 bases matching TRBD2. V trimming: 5 bases; J trimming: 4 bases; junction bases outside the gene matches: 11. Germline CDR1 MDHEN, CDR2 SYDVKM. This CDR3 spans 16 amino acids. CDR3 bases: TGTGCCAGCAGTAGGATTAGCGGGGTCAACGCAGATACGCAGTATTTT. Its translation: CASSRISGVNADTQYF. Together with reference TRBV28 and TRBJ2-3, the CDR3 gives the full variable domain: DVKVTQSSRYLVKRTGEKVFLECVQDMDHENMFWYRQDPGLGLRLIYFSYDVKMKEKGDIPEGYSVSREKKERFSLILESASTNQTSMYLCASSRISGVNADTQYFGPGTRLTVL.

This clone was observed at least ten times. A much larger clone sits a single nucleotide away, making a read error possible. The chain recombines TRBV28 with TRBJ2-3; no clear D. Trimming pared 2 bases from V and 0 bases from J, leaving 9 bases between. CDR1 and CDR2 (germline): MDHEN, SYDVKM. The CDR3 contains 15 residues. The CDR3 reads CASSLQCASTDTQYF. The CDR3 coding sequence is TGTGCCAGCAGTTTACAGTGTGCTAGCACAGATACGCAGTATTTT.

This clone was seen repeatedly, ten times or more. The rearrangement joins TRBV7-9 to TRBJ2-1; 8 positions match TRBD2. Germline trimming cut 4 bases from V and 8 bases from J; bases unmatched to any gene: 10. This CDR3 contains 15 residues. Per germline, CDR1 SEHNR and CDR2 FQNEAQ (reference sequence). CDR3 protein: CASSYPETSGDEQFF. In DNA form, the CDR3 reads TGTGCCAGCAGCTACCCGGAAACTAGCGGAGATGAGCAGTTCTTC.

This clone was seen many times. The chain recombines TRBV19 with TRBJ1-5; 9 bases are shared with TRBD1. The CDR3 runs to 14 residues. Looked up from germline, CDR1 is LNHDA and CDR2 is SQIVND (reference sequence). Unmatched junction bases numbered 0, after V lost 5 bases and J lost 1 base. The CDR3, as DNA: TGTGCCAGTAGTGGGACAGGGAGCAATCAGCCCCAGCATTTT. It codes for CASSGTGSNQPQHF.

Remarks on this clone: The junction and the germline gene differ at one end; a read error may be behind it. The genes are TRBV6-1 and TRBJ2-1; tentatively, D is TRBD2 (6 bases). Germline CDR1 reads MNHNS; CDR2 reads SASEGT. The CDR3 length is 14 residues. The CDR3 spells CASTTVVAGNEQLF. The CDR3 DNA sequence: TGTGCCAGCACCACGGTAGTGGCGGGGAATGAGCAGTTATTC.

There are many counts of this clone. This chain joins TRBV20-1 and TRBJ1-2; no definite D call. The CDR3 contains 11 residues. Germline V lookup: CDR1 DFQATT, CDR2 SNEGSKA (reference sequence). V lost 5 bases and J 4 bases, leaving 8 bases between the germline ends. The CDR3 DNA reads TGCAGTGCTGGTCAGAGCTATGGCTACACCTTC. It yields the protein CSAGQSYGYTF.

Many counts were recorded for this clone. This chain links TRBV28 with TRBJ1-2; D possibly corresponds to TRBD1 (6 bases). Germline values: CDR1 MDHEN, CDR2 SYDVKM. Trimming removed 5 bases from V and 2 bases from J, with 9 bases in between. The CDR3 consists of 13 residues. The CDR3 sequence is CASSVGGNYGYTF. The CDR3, as DNA: TGTGCCAGCAGTGTAGGGGGGAACTATGGCTACACCTTC.

The V gene is TRBV12-3 or TRBV12-4, the J gene TRBJ2-7; 8 bases fit TRBD2. With 5 bases clipped from V and 2 bases from J, the junction kept 5 bases outside the gene matches. The CDR3 has 14 residues. CDR3 loop: CASSVAGGAYEQYF. The CDR3 region has the DNA TGTGCCAGCAGTGTGGCGGGGGGAGCCTACGAGCAGTACTTC.

This clone occurred many times. This may be a read error: a much more frequent sequence differs by one nucleotide. This rearrangement joins TRBV11-2 to TRBJ1-2, with TRBD1 matching over 8 bases. From germline, CDR1 is SGHAT and CDR2 FQNNGV. The V and J ends lost 5 bases and 4 bases, in that order; junction bases with no gene match: 12. The CDR3 covers 16 residues. CDR3 DNA: TGTGCCAGCAGCGGAGGGGTGGACAGGGTTTTCTATGGCTACACCTTC. Amino acids: CASSGGVDRVFYGYTF.

Ten or more counts support this clone. This chain connects TRBV11-3 to TRBJ2-1, with 7 nucleotides matching TRBD1. CDR3 length: 18 amino acids. The germline CDR1 and CDR2 sequences are SGHNT and YENEEA. V lost 3 bases and J lost 2; bases outside the gene matches: 13. DNA for the CDR3: TGTGCCAGCAGCTTTCGGGCTCCTTGGGGACAGACCTACAATGAGCAGTTCTTC. It is translated as CASSFRAPWGQTYNEQFF.

The chain couples TRBV6-1 to TRBJ1-6; no clear D. CDR1 and CDR2 from the germline V gene are MNHNS and SASEGT. With 6 bases removed from V and 3 bases from J, the gap between germline ends came to 6 bases. This CDR3 is built from 13 residues. Written as DNA, the CDR3 is TGTGCCAGCAGGCCGCGCTATAATTCACCCCTCCACTTT. Translating gives CASRPRYNSPLHF.

This chain joins TRBV7-2 and TRBJ2-7; D is perhaps TRBD1 or TRBD2 (5 bases each). Between the trimmed V and J ends, which lost 0 bases and 6 bases, there was a span of 15 bases. The CDR3 has 15 amino acids. The germline V gene has CDR1 SGHTA and CDR2 FQGNSA. CDR3 region: CASSLAPGSGSEQYF. The CDR3 coding sequence is TGTGCCAGCAGCTTAGCACCCGGGTCAGGGAGCGAGCAGTACTTC. The full variable domain, with the rest looked up from reference TRBV7-2 and TRBJ2-7, is GAGVSQSPSNKVTEKGKDVELRCDPISGHTALYWYRQSLGQGLEFLIYFQGNSAPDKSGLPSDRFSAERTGGSVSTLTIQRTQQEDSAVYLCASSLAPGSGSEQYFGPGTRLTVT.

This clone has just a few counts. A much bigger clone sits one base away, suggesting this may be a read error. Other DNA sequences within the sample encode an identical CDR3. The chain carries TRBV4-3 and TRBJ2-3; 10 bases fit TRBD2. V lost 1 base to trimming and J lost 2 bases; unmatched junction nucleotides: 3. The CDR3 covers 16 residues. Germline V gene lookup returns CDR1 LGHNA and CDR2 YSLEER. CDR3 in DNA: TGCGCCAGCAGCCAAGGGACTAGCGGCATCACAGATACGCAGTATTTT. Protein sequence: CASSQGTSGITDTQYF.

This clone was observed many times. The chain recombines TRBV18 with TRBJ2-3; D not resolved. CDR1 is KGHSH, CDR2 LQKENI, per germline. The CDR3 extends over 11 amino acids. V was trimmed by 6 bases and J by 7 bases, leaving 8 bases between them. The CDR3: CASSPGYTQYF. CDR3 nucleotide sequence: TGTGCCAGCTCCCCCGGATATACGCAGTATTTT.

This clone was seen repeatedly, ten times or more. The rearrangement links TRBV11-2 to TRBJ2-3; possible D gene TRBD2, 6 bases. Germline assignment: CDR1 SGHAT and CDR2 FQNNGV. V was pared by 8 bases and J by 1 base, with 10 bases between. The CDR3 totals 13 residues. The CDR3 region is CASAERGTDTQYF. For the CDR3, the DNA is TGTGCCAGCGCCGAGCGGGGCACAGATACGCAGTATTTT.

This clone occurred many times. The chain combines TRBV28 with TRBJ2-7, with a weak D call TRBD1 (6 bases). CDR1 and CDR2 from the germline V gene are MDHEN and SYDVKM. The V gene lost 5 bases and the J gene lost 1 base, with 6 bases spanning the gap. CDR3 length: 12 amino acids. CDR3 in amino acids: CASSTGSYEQYF. In nucleotides, the CDR3 is TGTGCCAGCAGTACAGGGTCCTACGAGCAGTACTTC.

The count of this clone is one. This rearrangement joins TRBV5-1 to TRBJ2-7; no clear D. CDR3 length: 17 residues. The ends were cut back, 3 bases at V and 0 bases at J, with 19 bases in the middle. Germline V gene sequence: CDR1 SGHRS, CDR2 YFSETQ. CDR3 nucleotide sequence: TGCGCCAGCAGCTCCCTTTGTCCCGTATTGATCTCCTACGAGCAGTACTTC. Its protein is CASSSLCPVLISYEQYF.

In the case of this clone: A read error may be the cause here, since a much bigger clone is one base away. The chain uses TRBV14 and TRBJ2-3; the D gene is possibly TRBD2 (5 bases). Between the trimmed V and J ends, which lost 3 bases and 2 bases, there was a span of 15 bases. The CDR3 has 16 amino acids. Germline V lookup: CDR1 SGHDN, CDR2 FVKESK. The CDR3 protein is CASSQLRERLTDTQYF. The CDR3, as DNA: TGTGCCAGCAGCCAGCTGAGGGAGCGGCTCACAGATACGCAGTATTTT.

This clone was counted a few times. The chain is built from TRBV4-1 and TRBJ2-3, with 7 bases identical to TRBD1. V dropped 2 bases and J dropped 4; count of bases not matched to a gene: 6. There are 15 residues in the CDR3. The germline V gene has CDR1 MGHRA and CDR2 YSYEKL. The CDR3: CASSQNPQGADTQYF. The CDR3 DNA is TGCGCCAGCAGCCAAAACCCCCAGGGGGCAGATACGCAGTATTTT.

This clone was seen a handful of times. Other DNA sequences in this specimen translate into the identical CDR3. The V and J genes are TRBV6-2 or TRBV6-3 and TRBJ1-5; D unresolved. This CDR3 comprises 17 residues. Trimming removed 4 bases from V and 3 bases from J, with 19 bases in between. The germline V gene has CDR1 MNHEY and CDR2 SVGEGT. The DNA for the CDR3 is TGTGCCAGCAGTTCACCCATTGGTTGGCGGTTCAATCAGCCCCAGCATTTT. The encoded protein is CASSSPIGWRFNQPQHF.

This rearrangement joins TRBV19 to TRBJ2-3; the D is unclear. V was clipped by 4 bases and J by 4 bases, with 9 bases between them. CDR1 and CDR2 from the germline V gene are LNHDA and SQIVND (reference sequence). This CDR3 is built from 13 residues. The CDR3: CASSNRAADTQYF. As DNA, the CDR3 is TGTGCCAGTAGTAATCGGGCGGCAGATACGCAGTATTTT.

Only a few counts were recorded for this clone. A read error may be the cause here, since a much bigger clone is one base away. The sample has other DNA sequences that encode this CDR3 too. The chain carries TRBV5-1 and TRBJ1-5, with TRBD1 as a possible D gene (5 bases). The CDR3 runs 13 residues. Germline values: CDR1 SGHRS, CDR2 YFSETQ. Between the trimmed V and J ends, which lost 4 bases and 7 bases, there was a span of 12 bases. For the CDR3, the DNA is TGCGCCAGCAGCCTGTTGGGGGGGCAGCCCCAGCATTTT. Its translation is CASSLLGGQPQHF.

In this sample, this clone turned up many times. This chain uses TRBV28 with TRBJ2-7; unclear D gene. The length of the CDR3 is 14 residues. From germline, CDR1 is MDHEN and CDR2 SYDVKM. Between the trimmed V and J ends, which lost 5 bases and 5 bases, there was a span of 16 bases. Written as DNA, the CDR3 is TGTGCCAGCAGTCTCCGGGCCCTCCGTGACGAGCAGTACTTC. Amino acid sequence: CASSLRALRDEQYF.

The rearrangement uses TRBV30 and TRBJ1-1, with D unclear. Trimming left V 8 bases short and J 4 bases short, with 14 bases between. Germline V gene lookup returns CDR1 GTSNPN and CDR2 SVGIG (reference sequence). This CDR3 contains 12 residues. The CDR3 DNA sequence: TGTGCCACCAAACGGTCAGGCACTGAAGCTTTCTTT. It codes for CATKRSGTEAFF.

This clone was counted at least ten times. The rearrangement links TRBV7-2 to TRBJ2-1, with TRBD2 matching 7 bases. The CDR3 loop spans 15 amino acids. V shed 1 base, J shed 3 bases, and the junction held 3 bases outside the gene matches. The germline V gene encodes CDR1 SGHTA and CDR2 FQGNSA. The CDR3 is CASSLGASGYNEQFF. DNA for the CDR3: TGTGCCAGCAGCTTAGGGGCTAGCGGCTACAATGAGCAGTTCTTC.